One and the same sample provided the 2 T cell receptor beta chains below, sequenced in a study of CD8 T cells in Susac syndrome. Random hexamers primed reverse transcription of about 0.5 to 1 ug RNA. TCRdb re-called the immunoSEQ multiplex PCR reads with MiXCR, one entry per CDR3 protein. The sample gives roughly 110,000 distinct CDR3 sequences, around 90% of which show up once; about 0.14% is in the top ten. Sequencing used CD4+ T cells from PBMCs. The receptor set was obtained from a human donor in good health.

This chain uses TRBV20-1 with TRBJ1-3, with D unresolved. Per the germline V gene, CDR1 is DFQATT and CDR2 is SNEGSKA (reference sequence). The CDR3 sequence is 13 residues long. V gave up 6 bases and J gave up 4 bases, with 13 bases separating them. As DNA, the CDR3 is TGCAGTGCGTTACCACCCCTAGGAAACACCATATATTTT. Protein sequence: CSALPPLGNTIYF.

The J gene is TRBJ1-2, the V gene TRBV2; 12 nucleotides agree with TRBD1. The junction had 3 bases not matched to a gene; V was cut back by 0 bases and J by 7 bases. The V gene's germline CDR1 is SNHLY and CDR2 FYNNEI. The CDR3 extends over 15 amino acids. CDR3 protein: CASSEAGQGASGYTF. The CDR3, as DNA: TGTGCCAGCAGTGAAGCGGGACAGGGGGCGTCTGGCTACACCTTC. Looking up the rest from reference TRBV2 and TRBJ1-2 gives the full variable domain: EPEVTQTPSHQVTQMGQEVILRCVPISNHLYFYWYRQILGQKVEFLVSFYNNEISEKSEIFDDQFSVERPDGSNFTLKIRSTKLEDSAMYFCASSEAGQGASGYTFGSGTRLTVV.